These 29 T cell receptor beta chains originate from one sample sequenced in a study of T cell responses to AZD1222 COVID-19 vaccine. Sequencing used immunoSEQ multiplex PCR; TCRdb keeps in-frame clones, though not all of them. Of 180,000 or so clones in the sample, 90% to 95% were seen once. This specimen consisted of peripheral blood, obtained 28 days after the second AZD1222 dose. The origin of the receptors is an adult who received the AZD1222 COVID-19 vaccine.

The rearrangement joins TRBV7-9 to TRBJ2-1; TRBD2 agrees at 11 bases. From germline, CDR1 is SEHNR and CDR2 FQNEAQ (reference sequence). The length of the CDR3 is 16 residues. J gave up 4 bases and V 6 bases, and 8 bases lay outside the gene matches. DNA of the CDR3: TGTGCCAGCAGTTTACTAGCGGGAGCGGCGTACAATGAGCAGTTCTTC. Its protein is CASSLLAGAAYNEQFF. Full variable domain (rest looked up from reference TRBV7-9 and TRBJ2-1): DTGVSQNPRHKITKRGQNVTFRCDPISEHNRLYWYRQTLGQGPEFLTYFQNEAQLEKSRLLSDRFSAERPKGSFSTLEIQRTEQGDSAMYLCASSLLAGAAYNEQFFGPGTRLTVL.

The sample holds one count of this clone. The CDR3 DNA reads TGTGCCAGCAGCGCGACTAGCGGATCCTACGAGCAGTACTTC. Protein product: CASSATSGSYEQYF. The chain carries TRBV9 and TRBJ2-7, with TRBD2 matching 9 bases. The ends lost 3 bases at V and 1 base at J; junction bases unmatched: 2. Germline V gene lookup returns CDR1 SGDLS and CDR2 YYNGEE. The CDR3 extends over 14 amino acids.

There are a few counts of this clone. The V call is TRBV9, the J call TRBJ1-1, with D uncertain. Germline loops: CDR1 SGDLS, CDR2 YYNGEE. The CDR3 has 14 residues. The V end lost 0 bases, the J end lost 1 base, and 7 bases lay between the germline ends. In DNA form, the CDR3 reads TGTGCCAGCAGCGTAGCTGGTCAGAACACTGAAGCTTTCTTT. Encoded protein: CASSVAGQNTEAFF.

This chain uses TRBV11-3 with TRBJ2-1; 7 bases fit TRBD2. The germline V gene encodes CDR1 SGHNT and CDR2 YENEEA. Trimming cost V 2 bases and J 7 bases; bases outside gene matches: 2. CDR3 length: 13 residues. Here the CDR3 reads CASSLQAGNEQFF. CDR3 DNA sequence: TGTGCCAGCAGCTTACAAGCGGGGAATGAGCAGTTCTTC.

The gene calls are TRBV11-2 and TRBJ2-3; 11 bases are shared with TRBD1. The V and J ends lost 8 bases and 3 bases, in that order; junction bases with no gene match: 4. The germline V gene encodes CDR1 SGHAT and CDR2 FQNNGV. CDR3 size: 14 residues. CDR3 region: CASDWDRGTDTQYF. CDR3 nucleotides: TGTGCCAGCGATTGGGACAGGGGGACAGATACGCAGTATTTT.

This chain links TRBV24-1 with TRBJ2-1; D is undetermined. Germline-derived CDR1 and CDR2 are KGHDR and SFDVKD. The CDR3 spans 12 residues. The V end was cut by 7 bases, the J end by 6 bases, with 9 bases between. CDR3 sequence (DNA): TGTGCCACCAGCCAAGGATCCAATGAGCAGTTCTTC. Amino acid sequence: CATSQGSNEQFF.

The rearrangement uses TRBV18 and TRBJ2-7, with D perhaps matching TRBD2 (6 bases). The CDR3 length is 14 residues. V shed 6 bases and J shed 4 bases, with 16 bases lying between them. Per germline, CDR1 KGHSH and CDR2 LQKENI. DNA for the CDR3: TGTGCCAGCTCCGGGGATAGCGGATTTTACGAGCAGTACTTC. Its translation: CASSGDSGFYEQYF.

J is TRBJ1-4 and V is TRBV2; TRBD1 aligns across 10 bases. With 5 bases clipped from V and 6 bases from J, the junction kept 6 bases outside the gene matches. Germline V gene sequence: CDR1 SNHLY, CDR2 FYNNEI. The CDR3 has 15 residues. The CDR3 reads CASSPGQGGHEKLFF. The CDR3 nucleotides read TGTGCCAGCAGTCCCGGACAGGGGGGTCATGAAAAACTGTTTTTT. The full variable domain, in which reference TRBV2 and TRBJ1-4 provide the parts outside the CDR3, is EPEVTQTPSHQVTQMGQEVILRCVPISNHLYFYWYRQILGQKVEFLVSFYNNEISEKSEIFDDQFSVERPDGSNFTLKIRSTKLEDSAMYFCASSPGQGGHEKLFFGSGTQLSVL.

The chain has TRBV7-2 and TRBJ1-1, with 12 bases lining up with TRBD1. The CDR3 has 17 amino acids. Germline loops: CDR1 SGHTA, CDR2 FQGNSA. V lost 4 bases and J lost 2; bases outside the gene matches: 8. CDR3 in amino acids: CASSSRDRGLTNTEAFF. CDR3 nucleotides: TGTGCCAGCAGCTCCCGGGACAGGGGGCTGACAAACACTGAAGCTTTCTTT.

The rearrangement uses TRBV19 and TRBJ2-7; 8 bases line up with TRBD2. The V gene's germline CDR1 is LNHDA and CDR2 SQIVND (reference sequence). With V trimmed by 4 bases and J by 7 bases, 6 bases remained unmatched. This CDR3 comprises 13 residues. CDR3 in DNA: TGTGCCAGTAGTAGGAGCGGGAGAAGGGAGCAGTACTTC. This translates into CASSRSGRREQYF.

This chain joins TRBV6-5 and TRBJ2-7; 10 nucleotides match TRBD1. The CDR3 extends over 15 amino acids. Per germline, CDR1 MNHEY and CDR2 SVGAGI. After removal of 4 bases from V and 6 bases from J, the junction contained 9 bases not matched to a gene. The CDR3 is CASSSSRDRGSEQYF. As DNA, the CDR3 is TGTGCCAGCAGTTCTTCCCGGGACAGGGGTTCCGAGCAGTACTTC.

This chain connects TRBV19 to TRBJ1-2, with D perhaps TRBD1 (6 bases). Germline CDR1 and CDR2: LNHDA and SQIVND (reference sequence). V was trimmed by 4 bases and J by 2 bases, leaving 11 bases between them. The CDR3 has 14 residues. The CDR3 reads CASSRQVANYGYTF. In DNA, the CDR3 is TGTGCCAGTAGTAGACAGGTCGCGAACTATGGCTACACCTTC. The variable domain in full, with the rest retrieved from reference TRBV19 and TRBJ1-2, is DGGITQSPKYLFRKEGQNVTLSCEQNLNHDAMYWYRQDPGQGLRLIYYSQIVNDFQKGDIAEGYSVSREKKESFPLTVTSAQKNPTAFYLCASSRQVANYGYTFGSGTRLTVV.

In the case of this clone: No conserved phenylalanine or tryptophan ends this CDR3, so it is likely a read error. The DNA is omitted, as the CDR3 cannot be located on it reliably, and the CDR3 follows TCRdb's listing. The chain joins TRBV10-1 to TRBJ1-1. 8 amino acids form the CDR3, both terminal residues included. The germline CDR1 and CDR2 sequences are WNHNN and SYGVQD (reference sequence). CDR3 region: CASSEEAE.

The rearrangement joins TRBV12-3 or TRBV12-4 to TRBJ1-2; TRBD1 matches at 7 bases. The length of the CDR3 is 13 residues. Trimming took 6 bases from V and 4 from J; bases not matched to a gene: 5. CDR3 coding DNA: TGTGCCAGCAGAGGGGGCGATAGCTATGGCTACACCTTC. Translating gives CASRGGDSYGYTF.

This chain links TRBV2 with TRBJ2-3; TRBD2 aligns across 11 bases. From germline, CDR1 is SNHLY and CDR2 FYNNEI. The V segment lost 6 bases and the J segment 2 bases; nucleotides outside the gene matches: 7. The CDR3 extends over 16 amino acids. In nucleotides, the CDR3 is TGTGCCAGCAGCGCCCGACTAGCGGGGATCACAGATACGCAGTATTTT. It encodes CASSARLAGITDTQYF. Variable domain in full (rest from reference TRBV2 and TRBJ2-3): EPEVTQTPSHQVTQMGQEVILRCVPISNHLYFYWYRQILGQKVEFLVSFYNNEISEKSEIFDDQFSVERPDGSNFTLKIRSTKLEDSAMYFCASSARLAGITDTQYFGPGTRLTVL.

V gene TRBV28 combines with J gene TRBJ1-2, with D unclear. The CDR3 is made up of 14 amino acids. Germline CDR1 and CDR2: MDHEN and SYDVKM. Trimming stripped 2 bases from V and 8 bases from J, with 15 bases between. CDR3 DNA: TGTGCCAGCAGTTTAAAGGACCCGGCGAGAGGCTACACCTTC. It specifies CASSLKDPARGYTF.

The rearrangement joins TRBV13 to TRBJ2-1; TRBD1 aligns across 7 bases. The CDR3 contains 18 residues. Germline loops: CDR1 PRHDT, CDR2 FYEKMQ (reference sequence). The V segment lost 4 bases and the J segment 4 bases; nucleotides outside the gene matches: 16. As DNA, the CDR3 is TGTGCCAGCAGCTCAATCCGACAGGGCCCAGATACTTACAATGAGCAGTTCTTC. Protein: CASSSIRQGPDTYNEQFF.

The chain has TRBV3-1 (or the pseudogene TRBV3-2) and TRBJ2-7; 8 bases match TRBD2. The CDR3 has 15 residues. Germline CDR1 and CDR2: LGHDT and YNNKEL (reference sequence). V trimming: 0 bases; J trimming: 1 base; junction bases outside the gene matches: 2. The chain's CDR3 is CASSQDGLASYEQYF. CDR3 nucleotide sequence: TGTGCCAGCAGCCAAGATGGACTAGCTTCCTACGAGCAGTACTTC.

CDR3 residues: CASNGGAGTGELFF. The CDR3 bases are TGTGCCAGCAACGGGGGGGCAGGGACCGGGGAGCTGTTTTTT. The chain combines TRBV6-5 with TRBJ2-2, with 8 positions matching TRBD2. V gave up 7 bases and J gave up 5 bases; unmatched junction bases: 6. CDR3 length: 14 residues. The germline gives CDR1 MNHEY, CDR2 SVGAGI.

V usage is TRBV6-1 and J usage is TRBJ1-3, with a tentative D call TRBD1 (5 bases). The germline V and J ends were trimmed by 2 bases and 4 bases, with 15 bases remaining between them. CDR3 length: 16 residues. Germline values: CDR1 MNHNS, CDR2 SASEGT. DNA for the CDR3: TGTGCCAGCAGTGAATTTGGGGGGGTGTCCGGAAACACCATATATTTT. It is translated as CASSEFGGVSGNTIYF.

This clone was counted once. This chain uses TRBV24-1 with TRBJ1-5, with D perhaps matching TRBD1 (6 bases). This CDR3 spans 20 amino acids. Germline V gene lookup returns CDR1 KGHDR and CDR2 SFDVKD. Trimming shortened V by 0 bases and J by 1 base, and 21 bases separated the two germline ends. CDR3 sequence (DNA): TGTGCCACCAGTGATTTGAACGTCCGGGACTCGGGGGCGAGCAATCAGCCCCAGCATTTT. Encoded protein: CATSDLNVRDSGASNQPQHF.

The gene calls are TRBV7-9 and TRBJ1-4, with 7 bases aligning to TRBD1. The CDR3 is 14 residues long. The junction had 5 bases not matched to a gene; V was cut back by 2 bases and J by 8 bases. The V gene's germline CDR1 is SEHNR and CDR2 FQNEAQ (reference sequence). The CDR3 sequence is CASSLTGEVEKLFF. Here the CDR3 DNA reads TGTGCCAGCAGCTTAACAGGGGAGGTCGAAAAACTGTTTTTT.

The genes are TRBV5-5 and TRBJ2-3, with no clear D. The CDR3 length is 14 residues. Germline lookup yields CDR1 SGHKS and CDR2 YYEKEE (reference sequence). The V end lost 1 base, the J end lost 3 bases, and 9 bases lay between the germline ends. In DNA, the CDR3 is TGTGCCAGCAGCTTGTTTACGGCTACAGATACGCAGTATTTT. This translates into CASSLFTATDTQYF.

This chain uses TRBV5-1 with TRBJ1-4; tentative D call: TRBD1 (5 bases). The length of the CDR3 is 15 residues. Germline V gives CDR1 SGHRS, CDR2 YFSETQ. Trimming cost V 5 bases and J 1 base, with 12 bases left between them. The CDR3 DNA reads TGCGCCAGCAGTCGGGGGAGGGGAACTAATGAAAAACTGTTTTTT. Translated: CASSRGRGTNEKLFF.

This chain uses TRBV6-5 with TRBJ1-4; D not resolved. Germline CDR1 is MNHEY and CDR2 is SVGAGI. CDR3 length equals 13 residues. Between the trimmed V and J ends, which lost 8 bases and 0 bases, there was a span of 7 bases. For the CDR3, the DNA is TGTGCCAGCTCGGATACAACTAATGAAAAACTGTTTTTT. Protein sequence: CASSDTTNEKLFF.

The chain uses TRBV27 and TRBJ2-1, with D uncertain. The germline gives CDR1 MNHEY, CDR2 SMNVEV (reference sequence). The length of the CDR3 is 14 residues. The V end lost 2 bases, the J end lost 7 bases, and 12 bases lay between the germline ends. CDR3: CASSLGTAYNEQFF. CDR3 bases: TGTGCCAGCAGTTTAGGAACCGCGTATAATGAGCAGTTCTTC.

The chain uses TRBV7-2 and TRBJ1-2; D unclear. V shed 2 bases and J shed 8 bases, with 12 bases lying between them. The CDR3 runs to 13 residues. From germline, CDR1 is SGHTA and CDR2 FQGNSA. The chain's CDR3 is CASSLKLASGYTF. CDR3 coding DNA: TGTGCCAGCAGCTTAAAATTAGCATCGGGCTACACCTTC.

This chain uses TRBV18 with TRBJ1-2; D call uncertain. Trimming cost V 4 bases and J 8 bases, with 20 bases left between them. Germline V gives CDR1 KGHSH, CDR2 LQKENI. The CDR3 has 15 residues. The CDR3 DNA follows: TGTGCCAGCTCACTAAAAGAGGGAACGAAGTACGGCTACACCTTC. It encodes CASSLKEGTKYGYTF.

The rearrangement uses TRBV6-5 and TRBJ1-1, with D hard to call. CDR1 is MNHEY and CDR2 is SVGAGI in the germline V gene. Between the trimmed V and J ends, which lost 6 bases and 3 bases, there was a span of 11 bases. The CDR3 totals 13 residues. Here the CDR3 DNA reads TGTGCCAGCAGACCAAAAGGGCACACTGAAGCTTTCTTT. Its translation: CASRPKGHTEAFF.